This entry lists 24 T cell receptor beta chains sequenced from one sample in a study of response to subunit inactivated influenza vaccine. MiXCR, applied by TCRdb to the RT-PCR reads, yields one record per CDR3 protein. Here the sample spans fewer than 700,000 distinct CDR3 sequences, 10% to 15% being singletons. The sequences come from PBMCs from blood, collected roughly 46 days after vaccination. Receptors were obtained from a man between 45 and 60 years old who received an inactivated influenza vaccine.

The V and J genes are TRBV2 and TRBJ1-1; no definite D call. CDR1 is SNHLY and CDR2 is FYNNEI in the germline V gene. The CDR3 spans 16 residues. The germline V and J ends were trimmed by 3 bases and 4 bases, with 18 bases remaining between them. CDR3 in amino acids: CASSEGKTSAGTEAFF. Written as DNA, the CDR3 is TGTGCCAGCAGTGAGGGGAAAACTTCCGCAGGCACTGAAGCTTTCTTT.

This clonotype was found a few times. The chain employs TRBV20-1 and TRBJ1-1; weak D call: TRBD1 (6 bases). The CDR3 is 12 amino acids. CDR1 is DFQATT, CDR2 SNEGSKA, per germline (reference sequence). Trimming pared 6 bases from V and 1 base from J, leaving 9 bases between. CDR3 in amino acids: CSARGGNTEAFF. CDR3 DNA sequence: TGCAGTGCCAGGGGAGGGAACACTGAAGCTTTCTTT.

This clonotype showed up many times. This chain joins TRBV5-1 and TRBJ2-2; the D is unclear. The CDR3 contains 16 residues. V lost 0 bases and J lost 3, with 12 bases in between. In germline, CDR1 is SGHRS, CDR2 YFSETQ. The CDR3 nucleotides read TGCGCCAGCAGCTTGGATGGTTGGCCGGACACCGGGGAGCTGTTTTTT. This codes for CASSLDGWPDTGELFF.

In its sample, this clonotype was seen a few times. The chain recombines TRBV20-1 with TRBJ1-6; unclear D gene. Germline V gene data show CDR1 as DFQATT and CDR2 as SNEGSKA (reference sequence). V lost 0 bases to trimming and J lost 1 base, with 7 bases between them. The CDR3 sequence is 15 residues long. The CDR3 DNA sequence: TGCAGTGCTAGAGAGCAACCATCCTATAATTCACCCCTCCACTTT. It translates to CSAREQPSYNSPLHF.

The V and J genes are TRBV20-1 and TRBJ2-3; the D is unclear. Germline V gene data show CDR1 as DFQATT and CDR2 as SNEGSKA (reference sequence). There are 11 residues in the CDR3. Between the trimmed V and J ends, which lost 6 bases and 2 bases, there was a span of 6 bases. The CDR3 sequence: CSAQDTDTQYF. CDR3 bases: TGCAGTGCCCAAGACACAGATACGCAGTATTTT.

This clonotype was seen repeatedly, ten times or more. The chain employs TRBV10-3 and TRBJ2-5; possibly TRBD1 for D (6 bases). Trimming took 4 bases from V and 1 from J, leaving 13 bases between them. The germline CDR1 and CDR2 sequences are ENHRY and SYGVKD. The CDR3 has 15 residues. The CDR3 region is CAISVSRGFQETQYF. CDR3 in DNA: TGTGCCATCAGTGTAAGCAGGGGATTCCAAGAGACCCAGTACTTC.

The chain combines TRBV20-1 with TRBJ2-5; maybe TRBD2 (6 bases). The germline V gene encodes CDR1 DFQATT and CDR2 SNEGSKA (reference sequence). V gave up 0 bases and J gave up 4 bases, with 12 bases separating them. This CDR3 region has 14 residues. The CDR3 DNA sequence: TGCAGTGCTAGAGACCCGGGACTTACAGAGACCCAGTACTTC. This translates into CSARDPGLTETQYF.

A few counts support this clonotype. V usage is TRBV9 and J usage is TRBJ1-2; TRBD1 might be the D (5 bases). Germline CDR1 reads SGDLS; CDR2 reads YYNGEE. V gave up 4 bases and J gave up 0 bases, with 22 bases separating them. The CDR3 sequence is 18 residues long. CDR3 DNA: TGTGCCAGCAGCCCAAAAATGGGAGGGGAGCCGACTAACTATGGCTACACCTTC. Protein product: CASSPKMGGEPTNYGYTF.

Comments on this clonotype: At one boundary the junction diverges from the germline segment, which might be a read error. CDR3 nucleotides: TGTACCAGCAGCGAGGGACTTACATACGAGCAGTACTTC. Its protein is CTSSEGLTYEQYF. This chain joins TRBV9 and TRBJ2-7; a possible D gene is TRBD2 (6 bases). The CDR3 runs to 13 residues. Per germline, CDR1 SGDLS and CDR2 YYNGEE.

This clonotype has a count of ten or more. This rearrangement joins TRBV29-1 to TRBJ1-1; maybe TRBD1 (5 bases). CDR3 length equals 16 residues. The ends were cut back, 7 bases at V and 3 bases at J, with 24 bases in the middle. Germline CDR1 SQVTM, CDR2 ANQGSEA. CDR3 coding DNA: TGCAGCGCCTTCGTTGGCCTGGGGGACCGGTACACTGAAGCTTTCTTT. Its translation is CSAFVGLGDRYTEAFF.

The chain links TRBV4-1 to TRBJ2-7; the match to TRBD2 covers 11 bases. This CDR3 region has 16 residues. The J segment lost 4 bases and the V segment lost 3 bases, leaving 8 bases of the junction unmatched. Germline-derived CDR1 and CDR2 are MGHRA and YSYEKL. CDR3 nucleotide sequence: TGCGCCAGCAGCCAGGGCCGACTAGCGGGACGGTACGAGCAGTACTTC. Translated: CASSQGRLAGRYEQYF.

This clonotype was observed a handful of times. The chain is built from TRBV20-1 and TRBJ2-7; D may be TRBD2 (7 bases). With 4 bases removed from V and 2 bases from J, the gap between germline ends came to 15 bases. The CDR3 contains 14 residues. CDR1 and CDR2 (germline): DFQATT, SNEGSKA (reference sequence). CDR3 DNA sequence: TGCAGTGCTAAAGAGACGGGGGGCACCTACGAGCAGTACTTC. Amino acids: CSAKETGGTYEQYF.

The chain carries TRBV12-3 or TRBV12-4 and TRBJ1-5; D is ambiguous. The CDR3 consists of 12 residues. V lost 7 bases and J 7 bases, leaving 11 bases between the germline ends. The CDR3 coding sequence is TGTGCCAGCAATACCGTTGGGCAGCCCCAGCATTTT. Amino acids: CASNTVGQPQHF.

V gene TRBV7-2 combines with J gene TRBJ2-1; D not resolved. Trimming left V 2 bases short and J 12 bases short, with 11 bases between. The CDR3 runs 12 residues. CDR1 is SGHTA, CDR2 FQGNSA, per germline. The CDR3 loop reads CASSLMFGMQFF. The CDR3 coding sequence is TGTGCCAGCAGCTTAATGTTCGGAATGCAGTTCTTC.

The chain combines TRBV20-1 with TRBJ2-7, with 8 bases lining up with TRBD1. J was trimmed by 4 bases and V by 5 bases; bases with no gene match: 4. CDR1 is DFQATT, CDR2 SNEGSKA, per germline (reference sequence). There are 12 residues in the CDR3. The CDR3 loop reads CSAGTGGYEQYF. The CDR3 nucleotides are TGCAGTGCTGGTACAGGGGGATACGAGCAGTACTTC.

This clonotype was seen more than once but under ten times. The chain employs TRBV4-2 and TRBJ1-5; D not resolved. Germline V gene data show CDR1 as LGHNA and CDR2 as YNFKEQ. The length of the CDR3 is 15 residues. Trimming removed 0 bases at V and 0 bases at J, with 6 bases between. CDR3 loop: CASSQDPDSNQPQHF. CDR3 nucleotides: TGTGCCAGCAGCCAAGATCCGGATAGCAATCAGCCCCAGCATTTT.

The rearrangement joins TRBV4-3 to TRBJ2-1; TRBD2 matches 9 bases. The CDR3 is 14 amino acids. Trimming took 0 bases from V and 12 from J; bases not matched to a gene: 6. Germline CDR1 is LGHNA and CDR2 is YSLEER. CDR3 loop: CASSQDTSGPGQFF. The CDR3 bases are TGCGCCAGCAGCCAAGACACTAGCGGGCCCGGGCAGTTCTTC.

The V and J genes are TRBV10-2 and TRBJ2-2; tentatively, D is TRBD1 (6 bases). V dropped 8 bases and J dropped 0 bases, with 16 bases sitting between them. This CDR3 has 16 residues. CDR1 is WSHSY, CDR2 SAAADI, per germline. CDR3 DNA sequence: TGCGCCAGCGCGATCAGGGGCGTTGCGAACACCGGGGAGCTGTTTTTT. Translation gives CASAIRGVANTGELFF.

This clonotype came up many times. V and J are TRBV7-2 and TRBJ2-1; no definite D call. From germline, CDR1 is SGHTA and CDR2 FQGNSA. V lost 5 bases and J lost 0, with 8 bases in between. CDR3 length: 14 residues. The CDR3 DNA reads as TGTGCCAGCAGCCCTGACTTCTCCTACAATGAGCAGTTCTTC. Translated: CASSPDFSYNEQFF.

The gene calls are TRBV20-1 and TRBJ1-5, with D tentatively TRBD1 (6 bases). Trimming removed 5 bases from V and 3 bases from J, with 11 bases in between. Germline V CDR1 and CDR2: DFQATT, SNEGSKA (reference sequence). The CDR3 is made up of 13 amino acids. The CDR3 DNA reads TGCAGTGCTCAAGGGACACCCAATCAGCCCCAGCATTTT. Amino acids: CSAQGTPNQPQHF.

This clonotype was counted only a few times. The rearrangement links TRBV28 to TRBJ1-6; tentative D call: TRBD1 (6 bases). The CDR3 spans 13 residues. V was shortened by 2 bases and J by 11 bases, with 10 bases between the two germline ends. The germline gives CDR1 MDHEN, CDR2 SYDVKM. The CDR3 spells CASSLDRRTPLHF. For the CDR3, the DNA is TGTGCCAGCAGTTTAGACAGGAGGACACCCCTCCACTTT.

The chain links TRBV5-4 to TRBJ1-1; 10 bases map to TRBD1. This CDR3 contains 14 residues. The germline V gene has CDR1 SGHNT and CDR2 YYREEE (reference sequence). Germline trimming cut 2 bases from V and 7 bases from J; bases unmatched to any gene: 5. The CDR3: CASSFGTGVVEAFF. CDR3 bases: TGTGCCAGCAGCTTCGGGACAGGGGTGGTTGAAGCTTTCTTT.

This clonotype was counted at least ten times. The chain carries TRBV29-1 and TRBJ2-3; 10 bases align to TRBD1. Germline CDR1 is SQVTM and CDR2 is ANQGSEA. The CDR3 is 12 residues long. Trimming cost V 4 bases and J 12 bases; bases outside gene matches: 7. CDR3 amino acids: CSVGVTGGFQYF. As DNA, the CDR3 is TGCAGCGTTGGGGTGACAGGGGGCTTTCAGTATTTT.

The chain couples TRBV6-5 to TRBJ2-7; D possibly matches TRBD1 or TRBD2 (5 bases each). Germline V gene sequence: CDR1 MNHEY, CDR2 SVGAGI. The CDR3 is 15 amino acids. Trimming pared 0 bases from V and 2 bases from J, leaving 11 bases between. The CDR3 DNA follows: TGTGCCAGCAGTTACTCATGGGACCTCGCCTACGAGCAGTACTTC. The encoded protein is CASSYSWDLAYEQYF.